These 12 T cell receptor beta chains were sequenced from one sample in a study of Japanese encephalitis immunity and Zika vaccine responses. In TCRdb, the 5' RACE reads were re-called with MiXCR into one record per CDR3 protein. Of 220 or so distinct CDR3 sequences in the sample, roughly 0.93% are singletons; the top ten hold roughly 50%. Peptide pools at about 1 ug/mL each stimulated CFSE-labeled PBMCs over a roughly 6-day culture. Unfixed live CD56-CD19-CD16-CD3+CD4+ CFSE-low cells were sorted as proliferating CD4 T cells. The sequenced sample was antigen-activated CD4+ T cells from blood, cultured, obtained during a Zika inactivated vaccine study. These receptors all stem from an adult woman who received an inactivated Zika virus vaccine.

By share, this clonotype ranks as medium-sized. The rearrangement uses TRBV10-3 and TRBJ2-1; D is possibly TRBD2 (5 bases). The germline V and J ends were trimmed by 4 bases and 5 bases, with 15 bases remaining between them. Germline V gene sequence: CDR1 ENHRY, CDR2 SYGVKD. The CDR3 sequence is 15 residues long. This CDR3 is CAISGVGLANNEQFF. The CDR3, as DNA: TGTGCCATCAGTGGGGTTGGGCTAGCCAACAATGAGCAGTTCTTC.

This clonotype is medium-sized (0.01 to 0.1%) by share. V and J are TRBV7-9 and TRBJ2-1, with 9 bases lining up with TRBD2. V lost 2 bases to trimming and J lost 4 bases; unmatched junction nucleotides: 9. Looked up from germline, CDR1 is SEHNR and CDR2 is FQNEAQ (reference sequence). The CDR3 spans 17 residues. The CDR3 here is CASSLFGASGMYNEQFF. CDR3 coding DNA: TGTGCCAGCAGCTTATTCGGGGCTAGCGGGATGTACAATGAGCAGTTCTTC.

This clonotype is deemed large. The rearrangement links TRBV5-1 to TRBJ2-3; D might be TRBD1 or TRBD2, each matching 5 bases. This CDR3 is 16 amino acids long. Trimming removed 2 bases at V and 3 bases at J, with 16 bases between. In germline, CDR1 is SGHRS, CDR2 YFSETQ. CDR3 in amino acids: CASSFVRGGITDTQYF. The CDR3 coding sequence is TGCGCCAGCAGCTTCGTTCGTGGGGGTATAACAGATACGCAGTATTTT. The full variable domain, in which reference TRBV5-1 and TRBJ2-3 provide the parts outside the CDR3, is KAGVTQTPRYLIKTRGQQVTLSCSPISGHRSVSWYQQTPGQGLQFLFEYFSETQRNKGNFPGRFSGRQFSNSRSEMNVSTLELGDSALYLCASSFVRGGITDTQYFGPGTRLTVL.

This clonotype is labeled as medium-sized (0.01 to 0.1%). The CDR3 protein is CASRLASGHNEQFF. In DNA, the CDR3 is TGTGCCAGCAGGTTGGCTAGCGGACACAATGAGCAGTTCTTC. This rearrangement joins TRBV3-1 to TRBJ2-1; 7 nucleotides match TRBD2. Trimming removed 6 bases from V and 5 bases from J; junction bases left unmatched: 7. The CDR3 is made up of 14 amino acids. Germline loops: CDR1 LGHDT, CDR2 YNNKEL (reference sequence).

Within the sample, this clonotype is large (0.1 to 1%). The chain joins TRBV6-5 to TRBJ1-2; TRBD1 matches at 8 bases. After removal of 2 bases from V and 7 bases from J, the junction contained 12 bases not matched to a gene. The CDR3 consists of 16 residues. CDR1 MNHEY and CDR2 SVGAGI come from the germline V gene. The CDR3 sequence: CASSYEGTGSTSGYTF. The DNA of the CDR3 is TGTGCCAGCAGTTACGAGGGGACAGGCTCCACAAGTGGCTACACCTTC.

This clonotype rates as large. The J gene is TRBJ2-7, the V gene TRBV20-1; TRBD1 aligns across 7 bases. CDR3 length: 13 residues. Germline V CDR1 and CDR2: DFQATT, SNEGSKA (reference sequence). Trimming took 4 bases from V and 3 from J; bases not matched to a gene: 6. The CDR3 loop reads CSAILTGSYEQYF. The CDR3 region has the DNA TGCAGTGCTATTTTGACAGGGAGCTACGAGCAGTACTTC.

This clonotype is termed large. The genes are TRBV19 and TRBJ2-6; 8 nucleotides line up with TRBD1. Trimming took 5 bases from V and 4 from J; bases not matched to a gene: 10. Germline V gives CDR1 LNHDA, CDR2 SQIVND (reference sequence). The CDR3 is 17 amino acids. CDR3 nucleotide sequence: TGTGCCAGTAGTGGTGGACAGGGATATAGAGGGGCCAACGTCCTGACTTTC. This sequence encodes CASSGGQGYRGANVLTF.

In this sample, this clonotype is medium-sized. The chain recombines TRBV5-1 with TRBJ2-1; 10 bases agree with TRBD2. The CDR3 runs to 15 residues. V gave up 1 base and J gave up 7 bases; unmatched junction bases: 5. Germline CDR1 and CDR2: SGHRS and YFSETQ. CDR3 coding DNA: TGCGCCAGCAGCTTGACCCTAGCGGGAGAAAATGAGCAGTTCTTC. Amino acids: CASSLTLAGENEQFF.

This clonotype occurred a few times. A single base separates this from a much larger clone, so it may be a read error. The V call is TRBV7-8, the J call TRBJ1-4, with a tentative D call TRBD1 (5 bases). The CDR3 runs to 15 residues. V lost 5 bases and J lost 4, with 14 bases in between. Germline CDR1 and CDR2: SGHVS and FQNEAQ. In nucleotides, the CDR3 is TGTGCCAGCAGCCCGAGGACAACCTTTAATGAAAAACTGTTTTTT. Residues: CASSPRTTFNEKLFF. The whole variable domain, filled in from reference TRBV7-8 and TRBJ1-4, reads GAGVSQSPRYKVAKRGQDVALRCDPISGHVSLFWYQQALGQGPEFLTYFQNEAQLDKSGLPSDRFFAERPEGSVSTLKIQRTQQEDSAVYLCASSPRTTFNEKLFFGSGTQLSVL.

This clonotype is deemed large (0.1 to 1%). V is TRBV6-5 and J is TRBJ1-6, with TRBD1 as a possible D gene (5 bases). The CDR3 is made up of 15 amino acids. Germline V CDR1 and CDR2: MNHEY, SVGAGI. Trimming took 5 bases from V and 4 from J, leaving 12 bases between them. CDR3 coding DNA: TGTGCCAGCAGTGACCGGGGGTTGTATAATTCACCCCTCCACTTT. It is translated as CASSDRGLYNSPLHF.

This clonotype is labeled as medium-sized. This chain links TRBV27 with TRBJ2-1; 7 nucleotides line up with TRBD2. Germline lookup yields CDR1 MNHEY and CDR2 SMNVEV (reference sequence). The CDR3 has 15 amino acids. Trimming cost V 2 bases and J 3 bases; bases outside gene matches: 4. The DNA of the CDR3 is TGTGCCAGCAGTTTAAGGGTAGCGGGCTACAATGAGCAGTTCTTC. Translating it yields CASSLRVAGYNEQFF.

Ten or more counts support this clonotype. This rearrangement joins TRBV12-3 or TRBV12-4 to TRBJ2-3; D perhaps matches TRBD2 (5 bases). Trimming shortened V by 0 bases and J by 3 bases, and 10 bases separated the two germline ends. The CDR3 contains 15 residues. This chain's CDR3 is CASSLASGFTDTQYF. In DNA form, the CDR3 reads TGTGCCAGCAGTTTAGCCAGCGGCTTTACAGATACGCAGTATTTT.